This is a list of T cell receptor beta chains from one sample in a study of blood T cell repertoires in COVID-19. Produced via immunoSEQ multiplex PCR; TCRdb's table is partial and in-frame only. In the table there are a few hundred thousand clones, around 86% of which are singletons. Material for sequencing was peripheral blood. The source is a woman between 35 and 50 years old who had recovered from COVID-19. Both conserved end residues are part of each CDR3. A D gene is named only where the DNA matches it firmly. Only part of the rows carry a size: once, few, many, or a class if the clone is expanded.

clone_size d_call j_call v_call cdr3_nt cdr3_aa
NA TRBD2 TRBJ2-1 TRBV9 TGTGCCAGCAGCGTGCTAACTAGCGGCTCCTACAATGAGCAGTTCTTC CASSVLTSGSYNEQFF
NA NA TRBJ2-1 TRBV27 TGTGCCAGCAGTTTCTTCCCAAGGGGCAATGAGCAGTTCTTC CASSFFPRGNEQFF
once NA TRBJ1-3 TRBV6-5 TGTGCCAGCAGTTATTCCGGGTCTGGAAACACCATATATTTT CASSYSGSGNTIYF
NA TRBD2 TRBJ2-1 TRBV3-1/TRBV3-2 TGTGCCAGTACCGGGACTAGCGGGAGTAGTGAGCAGTTCTTC CASTGTSGSSEQFF
NA TRBD2 TRBJ2-3 TRBV7-9 TGTGCCAGCAGCTTACCGGGGGGTTATAGCGGGAGGTACGCAGATACGCAGTATTTT CASSLPGGYSGRYADTQYF
once NA TRBJ2-2 TRBV30 TGTGCCTGGACCTACGGCCGGGGGACCGGGGAGCTGTTTTTT CAWTYGRGTGELFF
many TRBD2 TRBJ2-1 TRBV5-1 TGCGCCAGCAGCTTGTCTGTTAGCGGGAGTAGTGAGCAGTTCTTC CASSLSVSGSSEQFF
few NA TRBJ2-7 TRBV7-9 TGTGCCAGCAGCTCTACTAGCACGTCCTACGAGCAGTACTTC CASSSTSTSYEQYF
NA NA TRBJ1-2 TRBV2 TGTGCCAGCAGTGAATATCGGTCTCTGATCACCTTC CASSEYRSLITF
NA NA TRBJ2-1 TRBV21-1 TGTGCCAGCAGCTGCCAAGAGGACAGGGGGAGACTAGCGGGAGTAAATGAGCAGTTCTTC CASSCQEDRGRLAGVNEQFF
NA TRBD2 TRBJ2-7 TRBV7-2 TGTGCCAGCAGCCGCAGCGGGACTAGCGGGAACGAGCAGTACTTC CASSRSGTSGNEQYF
NA TRBD1 TRBJ2-3 TRBV4-2 TGTGCCAGCAGCCAATTAACACCGGGACAGGGAAACACAGATACGCAGTATTTT CASSQLTPGQGNTDTQYF
NA TRBD2 TRBJ2-1 TRBV3-1/TRBV3-2 TGTGCCAGCAGCCCCCCGACTAGCGCCCTAAGCTCCTACAATGAGCAGTTCTTC CASSPPTSALSSYNEQFF
few TRBD1 TRBJ2-7 TRBV30 TGTGCCTGGAGTGCTTTCGGGGGACAGGGGTCCTACGAGCAGTACTTC CAWSAFGGQGSYEQYF
NA TRBD1 TRBJ1-3 TRBV7-7 TGTGCTAGCAGCCTGGACAGGGGATACGGAAACACCATATATTTT CASSLDRGYGNTIYF
NA NA TRBJ2-1 TRBV7-2 TGTGCCAGCAGCTTAGTTCTAGGGGCCAATGAGCAGTTCTTC CASSLVLGANEQFF
NA NA TRBJ2-4 TRBV6-2/TRBV6-3 TGTGCCAGCAGTTACCCCTCTAGTAAAGCAGCCAAAAACATTCAGTACTTC CASSYPSSKAAKNIQYF
NA NA TRBJ2-7 TRBV24-1 TGTGCCACCAGTGATAACCAGGTCACGGGGAACGAGCAGTACTTC CATSDNQVTGNEQYF
NA NA TRBJ2-3 TRBV10-3 TGTGCCATCAGTCCGGGGGAAGTTAGCACAGATACGCAGTATTTT CAISPGEVSTDTQYF
NA TRBD1 TRBJ1-6 TRBV25-1 TGTGCCAGCAGTGAATATTCAGACAGGGGAAATTCACCCCTCCACTTT CASSEYSDRGNSPLHF
NA TRBD1 TRBJ1-5 TRBV28 TGTGCCAGCAGTCTAGGACAGGAGGAGAAGCCCCAGCATTTT CASSLGQEEKPQHF
NA NA TRBJ1-1 TRBV5-1 TGCGCCAGCAGCTTGGCGGACACTGAAGCTTTCTTT CASSLADTEAFF
NA TRBD2 TRBJ2-1 TRBV18 TGTGCCAGCTCACCAGGACTAGCGGGGTACAATGAGCAGTTCTTC CASSPGLAGYNEQFF
few NA TRBJ2-1 TRBV11-3 TGTGCCAGCAGCTTAGCCGCGGGGCTCTCGACTGGCAATGAGCAGTTCTTC CASSLAAGLSTGNEQFF
few NA TRBJ2-6 TRBV5-1 TGCGCCAGCAGCTGGGACACTATTGAGGGGAGGGCCTCCTTACTCTCTGGGGCCAACGTCCTGACTTTC CASSWDTIEGRASLLSGANVLTF
NA NA TRBJ2-1 TRBV7-2 TGTGCCAGCAGCTTAGCGGGAGGTATCGGCAATGAGCAGTTCTTC CASSLAGGIGNEQFF
NA TRBD1 TRBJ2-5 TRBV9 TGTGCCAGCAGCGCAAGTACAGGGGGCGGAGAGACCCAGTACTTC CASSASTGGGETQYF
few NA TRBJ2-7 TRBV4-2 TGTGCCAGCAGCCAAGCCGACAGGGACTCCGGCGAGCAGTACTTC CASSQADRDSGEQYF
NA NA TRBJ2-1 TRBV2 TGTGCCAGCATGGGTCTGACACAACTCAATGAGCAGTTCTTC CASMGLTQLNEQFF
NA TRBD2 TRBJ2-1 TRBV7-2 TGTGCCAGCAGCTTAGCCTCATACAGCGGGAGTCCCTCCTACAATGAGCAGTTCTTC CASSLASYSGSPSYNEQFF
NA NA TRBJ2-2 TRBV11-2 TGTGCCAGCAGCCCTGGACTCCTGAACACCGGGGAGCTGTTTTTT CASSPGLLNTGELFF
NA TRBD1 TRBJ1-2 TRBV12-3/TRBV12-4 TGTGCCAGCAGTTCCACGGGACAGTATGGCTACACCTTC CASSSTGQYGYTF
NA TRBD1 TRBJ2-7 TRBV4-1 TGCGCCAGCAGCCAGGGGTCAGGGGGCTCCTACGAGCAGTACTTC CASSQGSGGSYEQYF
NA TRBD1 TRBJ2-6 TRBV18 TGTGCCAGCTCACCCGCGACAGGGGAGTCTGGGGCCAACGTCCTGACTTTC CASSPATGESGANVLTF